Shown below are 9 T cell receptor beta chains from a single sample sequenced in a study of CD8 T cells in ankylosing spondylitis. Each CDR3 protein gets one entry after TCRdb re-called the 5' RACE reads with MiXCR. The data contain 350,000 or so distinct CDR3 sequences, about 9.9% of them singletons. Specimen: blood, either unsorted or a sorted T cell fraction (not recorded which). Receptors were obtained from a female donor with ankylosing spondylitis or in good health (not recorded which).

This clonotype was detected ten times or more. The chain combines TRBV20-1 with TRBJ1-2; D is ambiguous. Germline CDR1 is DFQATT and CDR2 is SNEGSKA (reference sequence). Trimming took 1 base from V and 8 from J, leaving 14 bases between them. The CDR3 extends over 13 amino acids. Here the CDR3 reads CSARVANSPGYTF. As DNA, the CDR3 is TGCAGTGCTAGAGTGGCGAACAGTCCGGGCTACACCTTC.

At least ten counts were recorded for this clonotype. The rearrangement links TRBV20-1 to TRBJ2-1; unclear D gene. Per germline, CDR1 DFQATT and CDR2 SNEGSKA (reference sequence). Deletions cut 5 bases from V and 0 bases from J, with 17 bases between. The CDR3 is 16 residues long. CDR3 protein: CSAPKDRQISYNEQFF. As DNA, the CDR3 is TGCAGTGCTCCGAAAGACCGGCAGATCTCCTACAATGAGCAGTTCTTC.

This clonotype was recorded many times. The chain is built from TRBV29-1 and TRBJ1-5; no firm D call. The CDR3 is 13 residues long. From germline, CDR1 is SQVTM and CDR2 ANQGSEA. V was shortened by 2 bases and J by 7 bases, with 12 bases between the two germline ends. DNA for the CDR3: TGCAGCGTTGAATACGGGATCGGCCAGCCCCAGCATTTT. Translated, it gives CSVEYGIGQPQHF.

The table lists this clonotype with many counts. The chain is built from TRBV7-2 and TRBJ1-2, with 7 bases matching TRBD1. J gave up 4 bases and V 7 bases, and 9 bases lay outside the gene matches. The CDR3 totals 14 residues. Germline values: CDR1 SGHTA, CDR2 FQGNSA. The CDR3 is CASTLLSGGYGYTF. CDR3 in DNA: TGTGCCAGCACCCTCCTTTCAGGGGGCTATGGCTACACCTTC.

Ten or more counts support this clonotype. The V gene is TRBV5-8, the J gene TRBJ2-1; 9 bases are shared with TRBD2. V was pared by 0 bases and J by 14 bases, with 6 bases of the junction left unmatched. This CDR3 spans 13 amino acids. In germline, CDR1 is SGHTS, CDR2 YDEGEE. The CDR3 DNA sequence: TGTGCCAGCAGCTTGGACACCGGCGGGAGGGAGTTCTTC. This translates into CASSLDTGGREFF.

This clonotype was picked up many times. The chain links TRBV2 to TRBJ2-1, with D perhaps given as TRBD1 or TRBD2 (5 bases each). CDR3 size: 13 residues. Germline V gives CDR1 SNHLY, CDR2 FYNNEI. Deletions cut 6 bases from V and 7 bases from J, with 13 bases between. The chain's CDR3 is CASSGDGGNEQFF. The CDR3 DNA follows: TGTGCCAGCAGCGGGGACGGAGGAAATGAGCAGTTCTTC.

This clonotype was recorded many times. The CDR3 loop is CASSPLAGGTGELFF. CDR3 nucleotides: TGTGCCAGCAGCCCACTAGCGGGGGGCACCGGGGAGCTGTTTTTT. The chain recombines TRBV4-2 with TRBJ2-2; 12 bases align to TRBD2. CDR1 is LGHNA, CDR2 YNFKEQ, per germline. V trimming: 4 bases; J trimming: 4 bases; junction bases outside the gene matches: 1. CDR3 length equals 15 residues.

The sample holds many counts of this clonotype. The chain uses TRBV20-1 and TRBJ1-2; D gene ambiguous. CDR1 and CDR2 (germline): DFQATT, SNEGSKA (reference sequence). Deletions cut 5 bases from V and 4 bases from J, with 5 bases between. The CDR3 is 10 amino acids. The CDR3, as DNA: TGCAGTGCTTACAGCTATGGCTACACCTTC. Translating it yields CSAYSYGYTF.

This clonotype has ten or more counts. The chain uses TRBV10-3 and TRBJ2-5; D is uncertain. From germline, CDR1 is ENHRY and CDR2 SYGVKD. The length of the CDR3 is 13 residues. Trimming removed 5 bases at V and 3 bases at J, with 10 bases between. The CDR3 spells CAISNPDKETQYF. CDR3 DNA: TGTGCCATCAGTAACCCAGACAAAGAGACCCAGTACTTC.